A single sample is the source of the 18 T cell receptor beta chains below, sequenced in a study of T cells in localized non-small cell lung cancer. The assay was immunoSEQ multiplex PCR, and TCRdb's table has in-frame clones only and misses some. The data show approximately 70,000 clones, with around 85% seen just once and roughly a fifth held by the top ten. The sequencing used peripheral blood, collected before any cancer treatment. These receptor sequences come from a male donor aged 60 or over with stage III squamous cell lung carcinoma.

This clone has more than one count but fewer than ten. The rearrangement joins TRBV6-6 to TRBJ1-4; D remains unclear. The V gene lost 5 bases and the J gene lost 7 bases, with 5 bases spanning the gap. CDR1 is MNHNY, CDR2 SVGAGI, per germline (reference sequence). The CDR3 is 11 amino acids. The DNA for the CDR3 is TGTGCCAGCAGTATGGGTGAAAAACTGTTTTTT. Translating it yields CASSMGEKLFF.

This clone was observed a single time. The chain uses TRBV19 and TRBJ2-5, with 13 bases lining up with TRBD2. Germline CDR1 reads LNHDA; CDR2 reads SQIVND (reference sequence). The J segment lost 2 bases and the V segment lost 3 bases, leaving 3 bases of the junction unmatched. The CDR3 is 16 amino acids. For the CDR3, the DNA is TGTGCCAGTAGTATGGGACTAGCGGGGCGACAAGAGACCCAGTACTTC. It specifies CASSMGLAGRQETQYF.

The genes are TRBV30 and TRBJ1-5, with D unresolved. With 0 bases removed from V and 5 bases from J, the gap between germline ends came to 8 bases. The CDR3 has 13 residues. Germline V CDR1 and CDR2: GTSNPN, SVGIG (reference sequence). The CDR3 here is CAWSVSEDQPQHF. DNA for the CDR3: TGTGCCTGGAGTGTAAGTGAAGATCAGCCCCAGCATTTT.

The rearrangement uses TRBV5-4 and TRBJ1-1, with D unresolved. Trimming removed 4 bases at V and 1 base at J, with 11 bases between. The CDR3 has 14 residues. CDR1 SGHNT and CDR2 YYREEE come from the germline V gene (reference sequence). CDR3 nucleotide sequence: TGTGCCAGCAGCCCGACCGGGAGGAACACTGAAGCTTTCTTT. Protein sequence: CASSPTGRNTEAFF.

This chain links TRBV25-1 with TRBJ1-4; no clear D. Trimming cost V 3 bases and J 8 bases, with 13 bases left between them. CDR1 is MGHDK, CDR2 SYGVNS, per germline. This CDR3 has 14 residues. In DNA, the CDR3 is TGTGCCAGCAGTGAGTCTGTTTTTGGGGAAAAACTGTTTTTT. This gives the protein CASSESVFGEKLFF. The variable domain in full, completed from reference TRBV25-1 and TRBJ1-4, reads EADIYQTPRYLVIGTGKKITLECSQTMGHDKMYWYQQDPGMELHLIHYSYGVNSTEKGDLSSESTVSRIRTEHFPLTLESARPSHTSQYLCASSESVFGEKLFFGSGTQLSVL.

The chain carries TRBV15 and TRBJ2-6; D gene unclear. The CDR3 loop spans 16 amino acids. V lost 4 bases and J lost 0, with 10 bases in between. The germline CDR1 and CDR2 sequences are LNHNV and YYDKDF (reference sequence). The CDR3 protein is CATSNTRSSGANVLTF. CDR3 bases: TGTGCCACCAGCAATACACGAAGCTCTGGGGCCAACGTCCTGACTTTC.

This clone was detected many times. The rearrangement joins TRBV4-1 to TRBJ1-1, with D perhaps TRBD1 (6 bases). Trimming removed 6 bases at V and 5 bases at J, with 19 bases between. The CDR3 sequence is 15 residues long. Per germline, CDR1 MGHRA and CDR2 YSYEKL. This CDR3 is CASRPVLQGRTEAFF. The CDR3 DNA follows: TGCGCCAGCAGACCGGTGTTACAGGGACGGACTGAAGCTTTCTTT.

This chain connects TRBV19 to TRBJ1-5, with TRBD1 matching over 8 bases. Germline-derived CDR1 and CDR2 are LNHDA and SQIVND (reference sequence). The CDR3 is made up of 14 amino acids. The V gene end was trimmed by 8 bases and the J gene end by 5 bases; junction bases not matched to a gene: 8. The CDR3 DNA sequence: TGTGCCAGTCGCAATCGACAGGGGCATCAGCCCCAGCATTTT. Its translation is CASRNRQGHQPQHF.

This rearrangement joins TRBV19 to TRBJ1-2; tentatively, D is TRBD1 (6 bases). From germline, CDR1 is LNHDA and CDR2 SQIVND (reference sequence). The germline V and J ends were trimmed by 1 base and 4 bases, with 10 bases remaining between them. This CDR3 has 14 amino acids. The CDR3 nucleotides read TGTGCCAGTAGTATAGGGGACACAGCCTATGGCTACACCTTC. As protein: CASSIGDTAYGYTF.

The gene calls are TRBV7-8 and TRBJ2-2; TRBD2 matches 15 bases. V gave up 4 bases and J gave up 5 bases; unmatched junction bases: 8. Germline V gene lookup returns CDR1 SGHVS and CDR2 FQNEAQ. The CDR3 is 18 residues long. Written as DNA, the CDR3 is TGTGCCAGCAGCTACGCCGGGACTAGCGGGGGGAGGACCGGGGAGCTGTTTTTT. It codes for CASSYAGTSGGRTGELFF.

This clone is a singleton in its sample. CDR3 loop: CASSVGDISNQPQHF. As DNA, the CDR3 is TGTGCCAGCAGCGTAGGGGACATTAGCAATCAGCCCCAGCATTTT. The J gene is TRBJ1-5, the V gene TRBV9; weak D call: TRBD1 (6 bases). Trimming removed 0 bases at V and 0 bases at J, with 7 bases between. This CDR3 region has 15 residues. Germline values: CDR1 SGDLS, CDR2 YYNGEE.

Comment on this clone: The junction differs from germline at one of its ends, possibly a read error. The V gene is TRBV5-1, the J gene TRBJ2-2; D not certain. The germline V gene has CDR1 SGHRS and CDR2 YFSETQ. The length of the CDR3 is 14 residues. The CDR3 region is CASRLGFATGELFF. The CDR3 nucleotides read TGCGCCAGCAGGTTGGGATTCGCCACCGGGGAGCTGTTTTTT. Full variable domain (remainder filled in from reference TRBV5-1 and TRBJ2-2): KAGVTQTPRYLIKTRGQQVTLSCSPISGHRSVSWYQQTPGQGLQFLFEYFSETQRNKGNFPGRFSGRQFSNSRSEMNVSTLELGDSALYLCASRLGFATGELFFGEGSRLTVL.

This chain uses TRBV5-6 with TRBJ2-3; weak D call: TRBD2 (5 bases). CDR1 and CDR2 (germline): SGHDT, YYEEEE. The length of the CDR3 is 15 residues. V gave up 0 bases and J gave up 0 bases, with 8 bases separating them. CDR3 DNA: TGTGCCAGCAGCTTGGCTACGGGAAGCACAGATACGCAGTATTTT. Translating it yields CASSLATGSTDTQYF.

This clone was counted a single time. J is TRBJ2-3 and V is TRBV11-2; D may be TRBD1 or TRBD2 (5 bases each). Trimming stripped 5 bases from V and 10 bases from J, with 19 bases between. Germline assignment: CDR1 SGHAT and CDR2 FQNNGV. CDR3 length equals 14 residues. CDR3 protein: CASSRVRDPASQYF. In DNA form, the CDR3 reads TGTGCCAGCAGCCGCGTCCGGGACCCCGCCTCGCAGTATTTT.

The CDR3 loop reads CASSPTRARAEQYF. In DNA, the CDR3 is TGTGCCAGTAGTCCAACCCGGGCCCGTGCCGAGCAGTACTTC. The J gene is TRBJ2-7, the V gene TRBV19; D uncertain. Germline V gene lookup returns CDR1 LNHDA and CDR2 SQIVND (reference sequence). V was pared by 5 bases and J by 6 bases, with 17 bases between. This CDR3 has 14 residues.

The J gene is TRBJ2-2, the V gene TRBV19; D unclear. Trimming took 3 bases from V and 2 from J, leaving 13 bases between them. The CDR3 has 16 residues. Germline lookup yields CDR1 LNHDA and CDR2 SQIVND (reference sequence). Written as DNA, the CDR3 is TGTGCCAGTAGTATGCAGATTTCCACTAACACCGGGGAGCTGTTTTTT. Residues: CASSMQISTNTGELFF.

This clone was detected once. The chain recombines TRBV4-3 with TRBJ1-5; tentative D call: TRBD1 (5 bases). CDR3 length: 15 amino acids. Trimming shortened V by 0 bases and J by 4 bases, and 10 bases separated the two germline ends. Germline loops: CDR1 LGHNA, CDR2 YSLEER. CDR3 amino acids: CASSQDVTVNQPQHF. CDR3 coding DNA: TGCGCCAGCAGCCAAGATGTGACAGTAAATCAGCCCCAGCATTTT.

This chain joins TRBV2 and TRBJ1-5; D gene unclear. V shed 8 bases and J shed 0 bases, with 8 bases lying between them. CDR1 SNHLY and CDR2 FYNNEI come from the germline V gene. CDR3 size: 13 residues. CDR3 amino acids: CASRRDSNQPQHF. For the CDR3, the DNA is TGTGCCAGCCGGCGGGATAGCAATCAGCCCCAGCATTTT.